The T cell receptor (beta chain) under discussion was sequenced for a study of shared clonotypes between healthy human individuals. Study-wide results and limits: Rarefaction exposed incomplete sorted-subset sequencing despite large depth.

As regards this clone: As yet, its antigen is unknown.

CDR1 and CDR2 (germline): MDHEN, SYDVKM. This CDR3 has 17 residues. V shed 2 bases and J shed 2 bases, with 18 bases lying between them. Profiling relied on immunoSEQ multiplex PCR, and the TCRdb table lists in-frame clones only, not all of them. The data show about 2 million clones, 95% seen once. V gene TRBV28 combines with J gene TRBJ1-1; weak D call: TRBD1 (6 bases). Sequencing was carried out using naive CD4+ T cells sorted from blood. Subset in this sample: CD45RA+ positively selected. The source is a man aged 18 to 29 in good health. Written as DNA, the CDR3 is TGTGCCAGCAGTTTAAGGCAGGGGACATCTTCAAACACTGAAGCTTTCTTT. Residues: CASSLRQGTSSNTEAFF.